Below, 10 T cell receptor beta chains from the same sample are listed, as sequenced in a study of blood T cell repertoires in COVID-19. Using immunoSEQ multiplex PCR, the repertoire was profiled, and TCRdb retains in-frame clones only, with some absent. Of just over 150,000 clones detected, over 75% appear once; the ten largest clones hold more than 14%. The specimen sequenced was peripheral blood. Receptors were obtained from a woman aged 40 to 55 with acute or convalescent COVID-19.

The chain has TRBV7-3 and TRBJ1-2; a weak D match, TRBD1 (6 bases). V was pared by 2 bases and J by 5 bases, with 9 bases between. The V gene's germline CDR1 is SGHTA and CDR2 FQGTGA. The CDR3 extends over 13 amino acids. CDR3 DNA sequence: TGTGCCAGCAGCTTAGTACAGGGTTATGGCTACACCTTC. The encoded protein is CASSLVQGYGYTF.

J is TRBJ1-1 and V is TRBV4-2; D uncertain. This CDR3 comprises 15 residues. V was clipped by 1 base and J by 0 bases, with 9 bases between them. Germline V gene lookup returns CDR1 LGHNA and CDR2 YNFKEQ. CDR3 nucleotide sequence: TGTGCCAGCAGCCAAGCAACAGTGATGAACACTGAAGCTTTCTTT. Encoded protein: CASSQATVMNTEAFF.

This chain joins TRBV3-1 (or the pseudogene TRBV3-2) and TRBJ2-1; 9 bases line up with TRBD1. After removal of 5 bases from V and 4 bases from J, the junction contained 9 bases not matched to a gene. From germline, CDR1 is LGHDT and CDR2 YNNKEL (reference sequence). The CDR3 spans 16 residues. CDR3 in amino acids: CASSLLTGGSYNEQFF. The DNA for the CDR3 is TGTGCCAGCAGCTTATTGACAGGGGGGTCTTACAATGAGCAGTTCTTC.

This chain links TRBV5-1 with TRBJ1-4, with D perhaps TRBD1 (6 bases). Germline lookup yields CDR1 SGHRS and CDR2 YFSETQ. V was pared by 6 bases and J by 3 bases, with 21 bases between. The CDR3 is 17 amino acids. Written as DNA, the CDR3 is TGCGCCAGCAAGAGTTGGGGGACACCAGGAGCTAATGAAAAACTGTTTTTT. Translated, it gives CASKSWGTPGANEKLFF.

The chain employs TRBV25-1 and TRBJ2-7; 8 nucleotides agree with TRBD1. Germline loops: CDR1 MGHDK, CDR2 SYGVNS. The ends lost 5 bases at V and 7 bases at J; junction bases unmatched: 7. CDR3 length: 13 amino acids. CDR3 residues: CASSRQGAGEQYF. The CDR3 bases are TGTGCCAGCAGTAGGCAGGGGGCGGGTGAGCAGTACTTC.

The chain combines TRBV5-8 with TRBJ1-6, with TRBD1 identical over 9 bases. With V trimmed by 2 bases and J by 7 bases, 13 bases remained unmatched. This CDR3 has 18 amino acids. In germline, CDR1 is SGHTS, CDR2 YDEGEE. CDR3 sequence reads: CASSFGYRGRQENSPLHF. CDR3 bases: TGTGCCAGCAGCTTCGGGTACAGGGGGCGTCAAGAAAATTCACCCCTCCACTTT.

The chain recombines TRBV11-3 with TRBJ1-2; TRBD1 aligns across 9 bases. The CDR3 is made up of 13 amino acids. With 4 bases clipped from V and 5 bases from J, the junction kept 2 bases outside the gene matches. Germline CDR1 and CDR2: SGHNT and YENEEA. CDR3 bases: TGTGCCAGCAGCTCGGGACAGGGTTATGGCTACACCTTC. This sequence encodes CASSSGQGYGYTF. Supplemented by reference TRBV11-3 and TRBJ1-2, the full variable domain reads EAGVVQSPRYKIIEKKQPVAFWCNPISGHNTLYWYLQNLGQGPELLIRYENEEAVDDSQLPKDRFSAERLKGVDSTLKIQPAELGDSAVYLCASSSGQGYGYTFGSGTRLTVV.

The rearrangement links TRBV18 to TRBJ2-7; 7 bases fit TRBD2. The CDR3 totals 13 residues. The germline V gene encodes CDR1 KGHSH and CDR2 LQKENI. The junction had 4 bases not matched to a gene; V was cut back by 8 bases and J by 0 bases. In DNA, the CDR3 is TGTGCCAGCGCTGGGGGGGACTCCTACGAGCAGTACTTC. Its translation is CASAGGDSYEQYF.

The rearrangement uses TRBV9 and TRBJ1-4, with D unclear. Trimming stripped 0 bases from V and 5 bases from J, with 11 bases between. CDR1 is SGDLS and CDR2 is YYNGEE in the germline V gene. The CDR3 spans 15 residues. The CDR3 DNA follows: TGTGCCAGCAGCGTAGGGCAGACTAACAATGAAAAACTGTTTTTT. This translates into CASSVGQTNNEKLFF. Combining the CDR3 with reference TRBV9 and TRBJ1-4 gives the whole variable domain DSGVTQTPKHLITATGQRVTLRCSPRSGDLSVYWYQQSLDQGLQFLIQYYNGEERAKGNILERFSAQQFPDLHSELNLSSLELGDSALYFCASSVGQTNNEKLFFGSGTQLSVL.

This chain joins TRBV29-1 and TRBJ2-4; tentative D call: TRBD1 (6 bases). CDR3 length equals 14 residues. Germline CDR1 is SQVTM and CDR2 is ANQGSEA. V was trimmed by 3 bases and J by 3 bases, leaving 12 bases between them. The CDR3 DNA sequence: TGCAGCGTTGACACAGGGATGGGCAAAAACATTCAGTACTTC. This gives the protein CSVDTGMGKNIQYF.